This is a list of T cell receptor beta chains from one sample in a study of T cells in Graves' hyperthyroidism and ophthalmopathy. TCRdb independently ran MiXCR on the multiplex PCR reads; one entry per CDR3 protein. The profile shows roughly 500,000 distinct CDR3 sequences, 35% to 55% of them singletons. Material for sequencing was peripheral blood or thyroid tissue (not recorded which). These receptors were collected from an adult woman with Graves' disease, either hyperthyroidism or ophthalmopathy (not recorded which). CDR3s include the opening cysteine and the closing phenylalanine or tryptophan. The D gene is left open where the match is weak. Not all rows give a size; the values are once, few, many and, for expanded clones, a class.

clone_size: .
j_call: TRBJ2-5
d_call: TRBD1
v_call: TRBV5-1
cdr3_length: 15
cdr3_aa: CASILLTGGIGTQYF
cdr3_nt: TGCGCCAGCATCCTCCTGACAGGGGGCATAGGGACCCAGTACTTC

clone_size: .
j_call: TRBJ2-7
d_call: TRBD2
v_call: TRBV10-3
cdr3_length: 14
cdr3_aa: CAISGTSGPYEQYF
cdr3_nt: TGTGCCATCAGCGGGACTAGCGGCCCCTACGAGCAGTACTTC

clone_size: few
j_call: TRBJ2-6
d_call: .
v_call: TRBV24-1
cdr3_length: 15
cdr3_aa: CATSGGVVGANVLTF
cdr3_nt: TGTGCCACCAGTGGGGGGGTTGTTGGGGCCAACGTCCTGACTTTC

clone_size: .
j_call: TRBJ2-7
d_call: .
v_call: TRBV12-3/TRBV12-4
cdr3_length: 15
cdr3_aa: CASSLGAAGAYEQYF
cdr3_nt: TGTGCCAGCAGTTTAGGGGCAGCGGGTGCCTACGAGCAGTACTTC

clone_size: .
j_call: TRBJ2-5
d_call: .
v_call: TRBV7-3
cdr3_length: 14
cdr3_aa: CASSFGGIGETQYF
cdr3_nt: TGTGCCAGCAGCTTCGGCGGGATAGGAGAGACCCAGTACTTC

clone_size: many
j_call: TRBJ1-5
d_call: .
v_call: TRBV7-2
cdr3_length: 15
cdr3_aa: CASSLWGASIQPQHF
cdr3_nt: TGTGCCAGCAGCTTATGGGGGGCTTCAATTCAGCCCCAGCATTTT

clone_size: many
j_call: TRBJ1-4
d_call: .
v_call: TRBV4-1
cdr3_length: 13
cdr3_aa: CASSQTRGEKLFF
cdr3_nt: TGCGCCAGCAGCCAAACCAGGGGTGAAAAACTGTTTTTT

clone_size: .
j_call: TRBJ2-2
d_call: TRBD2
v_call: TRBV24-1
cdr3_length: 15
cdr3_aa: CATSPSGRPTGELFF
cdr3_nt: TGTGCCACCAGCCCTAGCGGGAGGCCAACCGGGGAGCTGTTTTTT

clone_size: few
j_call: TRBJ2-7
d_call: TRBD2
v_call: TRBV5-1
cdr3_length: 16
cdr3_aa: CASSLPLAGARNEQYF
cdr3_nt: TGCGCCAGCAGCTTACCTCTAGCGGGAGCTCGGAACGAGCAGTACTTC

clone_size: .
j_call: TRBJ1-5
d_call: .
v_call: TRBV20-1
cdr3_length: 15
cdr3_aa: CSASEGGAGSQPQHF
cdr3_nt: TGCAGTGCTAGTGAGGGGGGCGCGGGCAGTCAGCCCCAGCATTTT